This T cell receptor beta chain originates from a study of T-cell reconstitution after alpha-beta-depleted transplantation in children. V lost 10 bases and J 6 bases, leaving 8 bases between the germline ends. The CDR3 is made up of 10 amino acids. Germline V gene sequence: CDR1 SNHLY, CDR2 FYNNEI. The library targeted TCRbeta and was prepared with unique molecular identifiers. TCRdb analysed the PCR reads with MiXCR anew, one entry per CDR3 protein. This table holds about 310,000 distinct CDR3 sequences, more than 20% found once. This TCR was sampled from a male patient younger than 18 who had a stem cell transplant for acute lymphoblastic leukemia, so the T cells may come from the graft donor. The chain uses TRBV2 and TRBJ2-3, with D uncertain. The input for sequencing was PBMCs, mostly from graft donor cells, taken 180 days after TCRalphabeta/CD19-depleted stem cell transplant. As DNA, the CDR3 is TGTGCCAAGGAAGGGGATACGCAGTATTTT. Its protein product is CAKEGDTQYF.